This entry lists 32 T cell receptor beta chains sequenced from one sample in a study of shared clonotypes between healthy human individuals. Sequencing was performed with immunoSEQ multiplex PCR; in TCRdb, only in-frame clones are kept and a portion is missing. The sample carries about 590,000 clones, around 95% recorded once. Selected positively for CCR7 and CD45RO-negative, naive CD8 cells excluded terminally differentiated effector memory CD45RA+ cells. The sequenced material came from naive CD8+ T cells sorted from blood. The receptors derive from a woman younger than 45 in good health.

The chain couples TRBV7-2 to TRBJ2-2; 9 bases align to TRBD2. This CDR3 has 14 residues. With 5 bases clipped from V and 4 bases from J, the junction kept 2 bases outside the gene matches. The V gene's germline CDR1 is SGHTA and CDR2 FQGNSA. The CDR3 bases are TGTGCCAGCAGCCTGACTAGCGGCACCGGGGAGCTGTTTTTT. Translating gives CASSLTSGTGELFF.

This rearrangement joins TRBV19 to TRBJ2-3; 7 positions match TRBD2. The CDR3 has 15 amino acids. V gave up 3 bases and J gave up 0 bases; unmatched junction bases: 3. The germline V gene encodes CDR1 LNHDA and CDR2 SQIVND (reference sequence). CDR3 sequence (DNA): TGTGCCAGTAGTATCGGGACTACGAGCACAGATACGCAGTATTTT. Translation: CASSIGTTSTDTQYF.

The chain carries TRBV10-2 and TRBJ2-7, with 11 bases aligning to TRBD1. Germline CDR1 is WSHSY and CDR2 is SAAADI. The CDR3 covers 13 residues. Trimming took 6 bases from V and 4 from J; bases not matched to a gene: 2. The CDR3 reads CASRGQGEYEQYF. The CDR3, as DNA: TGCGCCAGCAGGGGACAGGGGGAATACGAGCAGTACTTC.

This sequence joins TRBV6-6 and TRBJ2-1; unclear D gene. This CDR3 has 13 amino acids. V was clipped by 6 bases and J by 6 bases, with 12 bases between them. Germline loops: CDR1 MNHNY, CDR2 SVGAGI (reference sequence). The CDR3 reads CASSSSPPNEQFF. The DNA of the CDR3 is TGTGCCAGCAGCTCATCACCACCCAATGAGCAGTTCTTC.

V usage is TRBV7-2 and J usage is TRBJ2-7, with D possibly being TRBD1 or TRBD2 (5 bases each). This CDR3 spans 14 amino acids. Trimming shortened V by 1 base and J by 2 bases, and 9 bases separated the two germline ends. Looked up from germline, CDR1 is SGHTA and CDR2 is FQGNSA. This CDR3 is CASSLGGEAYEQYF. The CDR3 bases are TGTGCCAGCAGCTTAGGAGGGGAAGCCTACGAGCAGTACTTC.

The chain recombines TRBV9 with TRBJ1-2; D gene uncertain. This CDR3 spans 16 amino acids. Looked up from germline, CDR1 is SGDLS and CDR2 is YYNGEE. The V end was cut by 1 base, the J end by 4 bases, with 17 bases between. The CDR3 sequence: CASSVNEGGLGYGYTF. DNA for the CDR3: TGTGCCAGCAGCGTAAACGAGGGAGGATTAGGCTATGGCTACACCTTC.

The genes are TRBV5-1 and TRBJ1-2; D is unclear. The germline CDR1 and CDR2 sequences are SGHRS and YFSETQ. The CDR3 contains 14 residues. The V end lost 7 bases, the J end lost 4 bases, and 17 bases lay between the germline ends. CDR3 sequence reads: CASHTRFSSYGYTF. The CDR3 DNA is TGCGCCAGCCATACCAGGTTTTCATCCTATGGCTACACCTTC.

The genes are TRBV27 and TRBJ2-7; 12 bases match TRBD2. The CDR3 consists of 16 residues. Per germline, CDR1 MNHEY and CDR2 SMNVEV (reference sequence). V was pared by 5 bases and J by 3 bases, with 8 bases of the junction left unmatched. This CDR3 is CASSPGTSGRLYEQYF. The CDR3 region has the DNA TGTGCCAGCAGTCCTGGGACTAGCGGGCGTCTCTACGAGCAGTACTTC.

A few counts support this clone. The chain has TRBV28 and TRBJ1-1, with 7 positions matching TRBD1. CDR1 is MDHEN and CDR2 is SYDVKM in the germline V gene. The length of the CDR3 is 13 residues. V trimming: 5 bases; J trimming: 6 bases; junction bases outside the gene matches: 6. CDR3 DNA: TGTGCCAGCAGTGTGGACAGGACGGCTGAAGCTTTCTTT. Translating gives CASSVDRTAEAFF.

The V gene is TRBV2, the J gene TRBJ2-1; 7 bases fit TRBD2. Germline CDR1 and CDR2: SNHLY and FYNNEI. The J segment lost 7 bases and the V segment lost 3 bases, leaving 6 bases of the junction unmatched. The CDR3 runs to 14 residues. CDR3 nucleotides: TGTGCCAGCAGTGATTCTAGCGGCGGTAATGAGCAGTTCTTC. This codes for CASSDSSGGNEQFF.

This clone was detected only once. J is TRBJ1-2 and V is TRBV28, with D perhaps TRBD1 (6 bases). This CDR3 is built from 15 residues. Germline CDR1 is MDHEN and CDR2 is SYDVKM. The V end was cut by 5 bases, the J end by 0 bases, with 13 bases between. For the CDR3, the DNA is TGTGCCAGCAGTATAACAGGGTTAACTAACTATGGCTACACCTTC. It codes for CASSITGLTNYGYTF.

The CDR3 loop reads CASSWTGNTGELFF. The CDR3 nucleotides are TGTGCCAGCAGCTGGACAGGGAACACCGGGGAGCTGTTTTTT. The chain is built from TRBV11-2 and TRBJ2-2; 7 bases match TRBD1. V lost 4 bases to trimming and J lost 1 base; unmatched junction nucleotides: 0. The CDR3 extends over 14 amino acids. Germline loops: CDR1 SGHAT, CDR2 FQNNGV. Drawing the rest from reference TRBV11-2 and TRBJ2-2, the complete variable domain is EAGVAQSPRYKIIEKRQSVAFWCNPISGHATLYWYQQILGQGPKLLIQFQNNGVVDDSQLPKDRFSAERLKGVDSTLKIQPAKLEDSAVYLCASSWTGNTGELFFGEGSRLTVL.

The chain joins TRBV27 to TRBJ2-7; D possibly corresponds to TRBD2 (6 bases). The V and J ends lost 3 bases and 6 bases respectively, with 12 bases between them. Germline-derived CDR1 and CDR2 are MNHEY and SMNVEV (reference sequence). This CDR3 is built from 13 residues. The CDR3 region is CASSFSRDFEQYF. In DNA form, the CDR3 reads TGTGCCAGCAGTTTCTCAAGGGACTTCGAGCAGTACTTC.

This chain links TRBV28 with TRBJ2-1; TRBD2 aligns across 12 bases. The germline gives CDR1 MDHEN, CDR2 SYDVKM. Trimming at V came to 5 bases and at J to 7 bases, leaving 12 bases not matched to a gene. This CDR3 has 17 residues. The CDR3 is CASSTLAGGPSRNEQFF. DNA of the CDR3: TGTGCCAGCAGTACCCTAGCGGGAGGGCCGTCTAGGAATGAGCAGTTCTTC.

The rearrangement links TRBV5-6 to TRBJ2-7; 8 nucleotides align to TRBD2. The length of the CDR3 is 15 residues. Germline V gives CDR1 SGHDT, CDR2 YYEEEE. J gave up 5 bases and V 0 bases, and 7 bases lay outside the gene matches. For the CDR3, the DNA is TGTGCCAGCAGCTTGGCAAGCGGGAGATGGGACGAGCAGTACTTC. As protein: CASSLASGRWDEQYF.

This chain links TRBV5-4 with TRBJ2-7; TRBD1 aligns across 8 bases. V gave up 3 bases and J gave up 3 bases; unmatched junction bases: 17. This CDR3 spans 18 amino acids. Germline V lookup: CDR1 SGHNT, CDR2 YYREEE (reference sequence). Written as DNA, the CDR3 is TGTGCCAGCAGCTCCGACAGGGGTACCAGTAATTATAGCTACGAGCAGTACTTC. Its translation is CASSSDRGTSNYSYEQYF. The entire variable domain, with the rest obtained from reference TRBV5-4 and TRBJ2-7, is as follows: ETGVTQSPTHLIKTRGQQVTLRCSSQSGHNTVSWYQQALGQGPQFIFQYYREEENGRGNFPPRFSGLQFPNYSSELNVNALELDDSALYLCASSSDRGTSNYSYEQYFGPGTRLTVT.

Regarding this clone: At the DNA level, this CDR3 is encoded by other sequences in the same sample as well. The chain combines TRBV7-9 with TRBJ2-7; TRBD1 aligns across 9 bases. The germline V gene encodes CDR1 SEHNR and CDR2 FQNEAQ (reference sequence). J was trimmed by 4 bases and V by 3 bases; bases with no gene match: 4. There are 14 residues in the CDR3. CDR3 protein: CASSLPGQGYEQYF. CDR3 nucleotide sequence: TGTGCCAGCAGCTTGCCGGGACAGGGATACGAGCAGTACTTC.

The CDR3 loop is CASSIWPSSYNEQFF. The CDR3 DNA reads TGTGCCAGTAGTATCTGGCCTTCCTCCTACAATGAGCAGTTCTTC. The J gene is TRBJ2-1, the V gene TRBV19; D is unclear. V was pared by 3 bases and J by 0 bases, with 9 bases between. The CDR3 runs 15 residues. Germline values: CDR1 LNHDA, CDR2 SQIVND (reference sequence).

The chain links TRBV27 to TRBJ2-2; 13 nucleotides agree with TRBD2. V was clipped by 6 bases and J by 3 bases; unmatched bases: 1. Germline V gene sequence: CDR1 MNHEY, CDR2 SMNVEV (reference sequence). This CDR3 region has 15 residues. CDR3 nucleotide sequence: TGTGCCAGCAGAGGACTAGCGGGGGACACCGGGGAGCTGTTTTTT. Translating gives CASRGLAGDTGELFF.

Here the CDR3 reads CASSQVGSSEAYNEQFF. The CDR3 region has the DNA TGCGCCAGCAGCCAAGTCGGTTCTAGCGAGGCCTACAATGAGCAGTTCTTC. This rearrangement joins TRBV4-1 to TRBJ2-1, with TRBD2 as a possible D gene (6 bases). The CDR3 is made up of 17 amino acids. The V end lost 1 base, the J end lost 2 bases, and 15 bases lay between the germline ends. CDR1 and CDR2 (germline): MGHRA, YSYEKL.

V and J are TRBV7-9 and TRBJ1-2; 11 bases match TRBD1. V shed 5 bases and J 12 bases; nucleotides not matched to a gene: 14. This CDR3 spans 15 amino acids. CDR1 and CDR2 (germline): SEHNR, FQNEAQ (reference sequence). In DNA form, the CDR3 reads TGTGCCAGCAGCCCGCGGGACAGGGGGTGGAATGGTCACACCTTC. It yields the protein CASSPRDRGWNGHTF.

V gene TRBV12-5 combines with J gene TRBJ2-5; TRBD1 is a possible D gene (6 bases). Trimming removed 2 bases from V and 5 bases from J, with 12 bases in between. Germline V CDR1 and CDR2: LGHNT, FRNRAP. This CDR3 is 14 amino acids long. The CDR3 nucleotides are TGTGCTAGTGGTTTGAACAGGGATGTGGAGACCCAGTACTTC. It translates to CASGLNRDVETQYF.

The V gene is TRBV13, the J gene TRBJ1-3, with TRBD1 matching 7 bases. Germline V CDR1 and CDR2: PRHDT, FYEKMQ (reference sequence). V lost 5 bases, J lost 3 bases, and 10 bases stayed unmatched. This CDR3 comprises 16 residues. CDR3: CASSNTGTVFGNTIYF. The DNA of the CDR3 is TGTGCCAGCAGCAACACGGGGACAGTGTTTGGAAACACCATATATTTT.

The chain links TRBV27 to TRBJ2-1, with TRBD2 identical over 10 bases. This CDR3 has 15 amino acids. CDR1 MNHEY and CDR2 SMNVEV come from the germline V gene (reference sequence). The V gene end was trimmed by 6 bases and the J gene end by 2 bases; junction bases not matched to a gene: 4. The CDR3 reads CASRLSGRAYNEQFF. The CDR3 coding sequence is TGTGCCAGCAGACTAAGCGGGAGGGCCTACAATGAGCAGTTCTTC.

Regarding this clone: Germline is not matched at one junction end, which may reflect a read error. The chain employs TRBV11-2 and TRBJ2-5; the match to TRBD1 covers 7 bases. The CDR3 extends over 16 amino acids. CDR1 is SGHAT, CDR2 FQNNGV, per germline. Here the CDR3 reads CASSLEPYRGQETQYF. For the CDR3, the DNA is TGTGCCAGCAGCCTAGAACCCTACAGGGGCCAAGAGACCCAGTACTTC.

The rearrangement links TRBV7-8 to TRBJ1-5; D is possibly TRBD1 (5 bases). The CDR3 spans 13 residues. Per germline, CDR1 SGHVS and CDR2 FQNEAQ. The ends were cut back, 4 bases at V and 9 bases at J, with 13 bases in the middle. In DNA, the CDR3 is TGTGCCAGCAGCTACAGGACGGCCCGGCCCCAGCATTTT. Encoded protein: CASSYRTARPQHF.

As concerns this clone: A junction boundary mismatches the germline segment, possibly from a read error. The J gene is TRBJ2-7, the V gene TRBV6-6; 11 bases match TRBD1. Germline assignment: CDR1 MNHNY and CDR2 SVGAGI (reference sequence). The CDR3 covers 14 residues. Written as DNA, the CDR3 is TGTGCCGGCAGTGTCCGGGACAGGGGGTGGGAGCAGTACTTC. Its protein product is CAGSVRDRGWEQYF.

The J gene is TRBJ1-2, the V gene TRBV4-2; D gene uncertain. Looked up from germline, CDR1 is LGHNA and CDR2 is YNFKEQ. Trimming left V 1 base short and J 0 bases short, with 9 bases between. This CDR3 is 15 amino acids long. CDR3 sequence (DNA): TGTGCCAGCAGCCAAGCCGTGGGGTCTAACTATGGCTACACCTTC. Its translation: CASSQAVGSNYGYTF.

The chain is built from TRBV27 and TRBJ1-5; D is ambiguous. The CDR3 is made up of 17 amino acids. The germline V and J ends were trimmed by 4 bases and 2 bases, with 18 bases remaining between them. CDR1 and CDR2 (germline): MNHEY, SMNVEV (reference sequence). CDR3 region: CASSSEPFRGGNQPQHF. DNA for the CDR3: TGTGCCAGCAGTTCCGAACCGTTTCGTGGAGGCAATCAGCCCCAGCATTTT.

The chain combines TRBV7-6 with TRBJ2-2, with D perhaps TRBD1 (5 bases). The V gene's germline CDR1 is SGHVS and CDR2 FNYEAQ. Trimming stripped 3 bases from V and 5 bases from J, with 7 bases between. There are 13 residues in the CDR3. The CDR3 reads CASSFGQTGELFF. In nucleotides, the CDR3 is TGTGCCAGCAGCTTTGGACAAACCGGGGAGCTGTTTTTT.

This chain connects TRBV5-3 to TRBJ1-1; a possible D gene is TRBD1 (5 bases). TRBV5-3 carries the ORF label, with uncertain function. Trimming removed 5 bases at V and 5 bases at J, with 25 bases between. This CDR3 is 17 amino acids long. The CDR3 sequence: CARSPIIVEGLGTEAFF. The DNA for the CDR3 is TGTGCCAGAAGTCCGATAATAGTGGAGGGGTTGGGGACTGAAGCTTTCTTT.

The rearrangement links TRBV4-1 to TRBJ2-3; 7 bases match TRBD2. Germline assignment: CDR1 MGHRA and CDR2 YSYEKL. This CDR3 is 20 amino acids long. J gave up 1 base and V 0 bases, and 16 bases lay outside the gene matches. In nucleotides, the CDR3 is TGCGCCAGCAGCCAAGATGTTGGTAGCGGGTCCCTAAGAGGCACAGATACGCAGTATTTT. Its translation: CASSQDVGSGSLRGTDTQYF.